The next 19 T cell receptor beta chains were all read from a single sample in a study of OX40 agonist ivuxolimab in advanced cancers. Measured with immunoSEQ multiplex PCR; TCRdb has only the in-frame clones, and not every one. The profile shows about 94,000 clones, more than 75% of them singletons. Sequenced here: CD4+ or CD8+ T cells sorted from blood, sampled in a trial of the OX40 agonist ivuxolimab. Receptor source: an adult with an advanced solid tumor such as melanoma, head and neck, liver or kidney cancer.

V usage is TRBV6-5 and J usage is TRBJ2-7; either TRBD1 or TRBD2 may fit D (6 bases each). Germline V lookup: CDR1 MNHEY, CDR2 SVGAGI. Trimming took 0 bases from V and 0 from J, leaving 9 bases between them. The CDR3 is made up of 15 amino acids. CDR3 region: CASSYSRGLSYEQYF. CDR3 bases: TGTGCCAGCAGTTACTCTCGGGGGCTCTCCTACGAGCAGTACTTC.

V usage is TRBV19 and J usage is TRBJ1-2, with 8 positions matching TRBD1. With V trimmed by 3 bases and J by 0 bases, 0 bases remained unmatched. The CDR3 is made up of 14 amino acids. Germline V lookup: CDR1 LNHDA, CDR2 SQIVND (reference sequence). The CDR3 reads CASSMGQANYGYTF. The CDR3 DNA sequence: TGTGCCAGTAGTATGGGACAGGCTAACTATGGCTACACCTTC. The full variable domain, its missing parts supplied by reference TRBV19 and TRBJ1-2, is DGGITQSPKYLFRKEGQNVTLSCEQNLNHDAMYWYRQDPGQGLRLIYYSQIVNDFQKGDIAEGYSVSREKKESFPLTVTSAQKNPTAFYLCASSMGQANYGYTFGSGTRLTVV.

The chain is built from TRBV6-5 and TRBJ1-1; D not certain. V was clipped by 6 bases and J by 4 bases, with 12 bases between them. The germline gives CDR1 MNHEY, CDR2 SVGAGI. The CDR3 is 13 residues long. CDR3 protein: CASRRKSSTEAFF. CDR3 sequence (DNA): TGTGCCAGCAGGCGCAAATCAAGCACTGAAGCTTTCTTT.

The chain has TRBV6-1 and TRBJ1-6; perhaps TRBD1 as D (5 bases). V lost 10 bases and J lost 11, with 21 bases in between. Germline CDR1 reads MNHNS; CDR2 reads SASEGT. The CDR3 is made up of 14 amino acids. The CDR3 loop reads CANMGQGLSPPLHF. Here the CDR3 DNA reads TGTGCCAACATGGGGCAGGGTTTATCCCCACCCCTCCACTTT.

This rearrangement joins TRBV6-5 to TRBJ2-5; D gene ambiguous. The DNA end favors TRBJ2-7, so the J call may be wrong. The length of the CDR3 is 11 residues. CDR1 and CDR2 (germline): MNHEY, SVGAGI. The DNA of the CDR3 is TGTGCCAGCAGCCAAACCTACGAGCAGTACTTC. Residues: CASSQTYEQYF.

This clone was counted a few times. The rearrangement links TRBV5-6 to TRBJ2-1; D gene unclear. The CDR3 length is 13 residues. Germline V gene data show CDR1 as SGHDT and CDR2 as YYEEEE. The V and J ends lost 1 base and 10 bases respectively, with 12 bases between them. CDR3 region: CASSLPASPEQFF. CDR3 DNA: TGTGCCAGCAGCTTGCCCGCCAGCCCCGAGCAGTTCTTC.

The chain joins TRBV7-9 to TRBJ1-1, with D perhaps TRBD1 (5 bases). The CDR3 runs 9 residues. CDR1 and CDR2 from the germline V gene are SEHNR and FQNEAQ (reference sequence). Here the CDR3 DNA reads TGTGTCGGGGGCACTGAAGCTTTCTTT. This codes for CVGGTEAFF.

This rearrangement joins TRBV19 to TRBJ2-2; the D call may be TRBD1 or TRBD2 (6 bases each). Germline values: CDR1 LNHDA, CDR2 SQIVND (reference sequence). V shed 5 bases and J shed 7 bases, with 20 bases lying between them. The CDR3 covers 16 residues. This CDR3 is CASSPPRRGRDGELFF. DNA for the CDR3: TGTGCCAGTAGTCCCCCCCGCCGGGGGCGGGACGGGGAGCTGTTTTTT.

This chain links TRBV4-2 with TRBJ1-3; D perhaps matches TRBD1 (6 bases). Per germline, CDR1 LGHNA and CDR2 YNFKEQ. The CDR3 is made up of 16 amino acids. V was trimmed by 2 bases and J by 8 bases, leaving 19 bases between them. The CDR3 region has the DNA TGTGCCAGCAGCCAACCTCGGGACAATTTTAGGGACACCATATATTTT. It is translated as CASSQPRDNFRDTIYF.

The V and J genes are TRBV25-1 and TRBJ2-7; D possibly uses TRBD1 or TRBD2 (5 bases each). CDR3 length equals 16 residues. Germline lookup yields CDR1 MGHDK and CDR2 SYGVNS. The V end was cut by 3 bases, the J end by 2 bases, with 17 bases between. The CDR3 DNA follows: TGTGCCAGCAGTGACCCCGGGGCAAGTAGACCCTACGAGCAGTACTTC. Translating gives CASSDPGASRPYEQYF.

The rearrangement uses TRBV18 and TRBJ2-1; D is possibly TRBD1 (5 bases). V gave up 6 bases and J gave up 0 bases, with 12 bases separating them. The CDR3 spans 15 residues. Germline-derived CDR1 and CDR2 are KGHSH and LQKENI. This CDR3 is CASSGQGSSYNEQFF. CDR3 nucleotides: TGTGCCAGCTCCGGACAAGGTAGCTCCTACAATGAGCAGTTCTTC.

Worth noting for this clone: Because the CDR3's place on the DNA is in doubt, the DNA is left out and the CDR3 is given as listed by TCRdb. The chain links TRBV21-1 to TRBJ2-7; the table gives TRBD1 as D, unverified against the DNA. TRBV21-1 is labeled a pseudogene. The CDR3 spans 16 amino acids, including both terminal residues. CDR3 protein: CASSKGWGTGAYEQYF.

The rearrangement joins TRBV5-4 to TRBJ2-7; possible D gene TRBD2, 6 bases. Trimming took off 0 bases at V and 0 bases at J, with 10 bases between the two ends. CDR3 length: 15 residues. Germline-derived CDR1 and CDR2 are SGHNT and YYREEE (reference sequence). CDR3 bases: TGTGCCAGCAGCTTGGGACTAGGGGCCTCCTACGAGCAGTACTTC. Its protein product is CASSLGLGASYEQYF.

The chain joins TRBV19 to TRBJ1-1; 10 nucleotides line up with TRBD1. The germline gives CDR1 LNHDA, CDR2 SQIVND (reference sequence). V shed 5 bases, J shed 5 bases, and the junction held 8 bases outside the gene matches. The CDR3 extends over 15 amino acids. DNA for the CDR3: TGTGCCAGTAGTGGCGCTTGGACAGGGGGAACTGAAGCTTTCTTT. It encodes CASSGAWTGGTEAFF.

This chain links TRBV6-1 with TRBJ2-2; D is unclear. CDR1 is MNHNS and CDR2 is SASEGT in the germline V gene. The CDR3 length is 15 residues. V lost 7 bases, J lost 4 bases, and 16 bases lay in between. CDR3 in DNA: TGTGCCAGCACATTCCTCGGCACGGGCACCGGGGAGCTGTTTTTT. Amino acids: CASTFLGTGTGELFF.

The chain links TRBV27 to TRBJ2-6, with a tentative D call TRBD1 (5 bases). Germline V gene data show CDR1 as MNHEY and CDR2 as SMNVEV (reference sequence). CDR3 length: 15 amino acids. Trimming shortened V by 7 bases and J by 4 bases, and 14 bases separated the two germline ends. The DNA of the CDR3 is TGTGCCAGCAAGGACACCTTCGCAGGGGCCAACGTCCTGACTTTC. This gives the protein CASKDTFAGANVLTF.

V gene TRBV19 combines with J gene TRBJ1-1; D uncertain. V was pared by 3 bases and J by 3 bases, with 11 bases between. Germline V gene lookup returns CDR1 LNHDA and CDR2 SQIVND (reference sequence). The CDR3 spans 14 residues. CDR3: CASSMRAWDTEAFF. The CDR3 DNA sequence: TGTGCCAGTAGTATGAGGGCATGGGACACTGAAGCTTTCTTT.

V and J are TRBV25-1 and TRBJ1-4; 7 nucleotides match TRBD1. Germline CDR1 and CDR2: MGHDK and SYGVNS. Trimming took 4 bases from V and 8 from J; bases not matched to a gene: 7. This CDR3 has 14 residues. The CDR3 DNA follows: TGTGCCAGCAGTGCAATGACAGGGCGGGAAAAACTGTTTTTT. Protein product: CASSAMTGREKLFF.

The J gene is TRBJ1-1, the V gene TRBV5-4, with D possibly matching TRBD1 (6 bases). Between the trimmed V and J ends, which lost 2 bases and 6 bases, there was a span of 14 bases. The CDR3 spans 14 residues. In germline, CDR1 is SGHNT, CDR2 YYREEE (reference sequence). CDR3 sequence: CASSLQGNRPEAFF. CDR3 DNA: TGTGCCAGCAGCTTACAGGGAAACCGACCTGAAGCTTTCTTT.